This T cell receptor (beta chain) stems from a study of human T cells and chemical hapten exposure. TCRdb reprocessed the RACE reads with MiXCR, giving one entry per CDR3 protein. This repertoire shows about 120,000 distinct CDR3 sequences, about 12% found once; its top ten account for about 1.4%. Germline lookup yields CDR1 SGHRS and CDR2 YFSETQ. V was trimmed by 4 bases and J by 6 bases, leaving 11 bases between them. The CDR3 length is 13 residues. Time point described: patch test 1, 2 weeks after DPC sensitization. The sample's treatment: therapeutic diphenylcyclopropenone sensitization with weekly scalp DPC.

The chain joins TRBV5-1 to TRBJ1-5; D may be TRBD1 (5 bases). The receptor was isolated from a woman between 45 and 65 years old with alopecia areata. Some clones in this sample may be carry-over from other donors' samples. The source was whole blood, collected in connection with sensitization to the hapten diphenylcyclopropenone (DPC). The CDR3 sequence: CASSTGLGQPQHF. In DNA form, the CDR3 reads TGCGCCAGCAGCACAGGACTGGGTCAGCCCCAGCATTTT.